This T cell receptor (beta chain) was documented in a study of T-cell reconstitution after alpha-beta-depleted transplantation in children. Findings and caveats of the study: T cells produced anew were the main source of T-cell counts and diversity one year after transplant. The study reportedly traced alpha-beta T cells about two months after transplant to several hundred expanded graft clones.

The CDR3 totals 14 residues. Germline CDR1 is MGHRA and CDR2 is YSYEKL. The J segment lost 11 bases and the V segment lost 0 bases, leaving 10 bases of the junction unmatched. Preparation of the TCRbeta library involved a method that used unique molecular identifiers. Via MiXCR, TCRdb re-called the PCR reads, giving one row per CDR3 protein. This sample has 120,000 to 150,000 distinct CDR3 sequences, with 8% to 10% found just once. This clonotype has a count of ten or more. Antigen specificity is unknown. The receptor was derived from a female patient aged 2-9 years who had a stem cell transplant for congenital amegakaryocytic thrombocytopenia, so the T cells may come from the graft donor. The sample consisted of PBMCs, mostly from graft donor cells, taken 180 days after TCRalphabeta/CD19-depleted stem cell transplant. The chain uses TRBV4-1 and TRBJ2-7; 7 nucleotides align to TRBD1. DNA for the CDR3: TGCGCCAGCAGCCAAGAGGAAGGACAGGTTGAGGAGTACTTC. It is translated as CASSQEEGQVEEYF.